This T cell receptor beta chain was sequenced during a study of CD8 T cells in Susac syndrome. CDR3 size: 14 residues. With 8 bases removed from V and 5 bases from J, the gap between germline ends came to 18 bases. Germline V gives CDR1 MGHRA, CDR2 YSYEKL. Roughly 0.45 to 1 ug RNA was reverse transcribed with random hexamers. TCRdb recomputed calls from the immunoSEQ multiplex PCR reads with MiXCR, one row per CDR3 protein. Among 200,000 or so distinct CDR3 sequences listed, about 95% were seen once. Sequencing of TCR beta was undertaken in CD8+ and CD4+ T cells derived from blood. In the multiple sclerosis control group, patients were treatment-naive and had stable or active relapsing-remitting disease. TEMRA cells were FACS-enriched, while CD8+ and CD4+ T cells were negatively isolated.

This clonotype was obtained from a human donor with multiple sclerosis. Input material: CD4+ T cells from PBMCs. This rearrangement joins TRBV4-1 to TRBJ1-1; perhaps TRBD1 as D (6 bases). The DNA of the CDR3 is TGCGCCAGCGGGGGGCCTCTTAAAGGAACTGAAGCTTTCTTT. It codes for CASGGPLKGTEAFF.